This entry lists 19 T cell receptor beta chains sequenced from one sample in a study of post-analysis software for immune sequencing data. The study's findings and limits: With TRBV5-6, TRBV5-1 and TRBV20-1 included, about five TRBV segments were more frequent in patients than in controls.

Antigens of these TCRs are unknown. Unique molecular identifiers were built into the TCR beta cDNA libraries. One entry per CDR3 protein results from TCRdb running MiXCR on the PCR reads. The table shows about 260,000 distinct CDR3 sequences, with about 38% occurring only once. The specimen sequenced was blood. These receptors all stem from a girl aged 10 to 17 with multiple sclerosis.

This clonotype appeared many times. The gene calls are TRBV27 and TRBJ2-7; no definite D call. Trimming pared 7 bases from V and 6 bases from J, leaving 13 bases between. Per germline, CDR1 MNHEY and CDR2 SMNVEV (reference sequence). The CDR3 spans 12 residues. The CDR3 spells CASMSAAFEQYF. CDR3 coding DNA: TGTGCCAGCATGTCGGCCGCATTCGAGCAGTACTTC.

In this sample, this clonotype turned up many times. The J gene is TRBJ1-4, the V gene TRBV20-1; the match to TRBD1 covers 8 bases. Germline values: CDR1 DFQATT, CDR2 SNEGSKA (reference sequence). The CDR3 spans 15 residues. Trimming cost V 4 bases and J 2 bases; bases outside gene matches: 6. CDR3 sequence: CSATGQGLTNEKLFF. Here the CDR3 DNA reads TGCAGTGCTACAGGACAGGGACTCACTAATGAAAAACTGTTTTTT.

A few counts support this clonotype. Given a much more abundant clone one base away, this may be a read error. This chain connects TRBV20-1 to TRBJ2-1, with D hard to call. This CDR3 has 15 residues. The germline V gene has CDR1 DFQATT and CDR2 SNEGSKA (reference sequence). The chain's CDR3 is CSASASTRVWNERFF. The CDR3, as DNA: TGCAGTGCTAGTGCCTCAACCCGTGTGTGGAATGAGCGGTTCTTC.

The chain joins TRBV5-1 to TRBJ2-1; 10 bases align to TRBD1. The germline V gene has CDR1 SGHRS and CDR2 YFSETQ. The CDR3 runs to 15 residues. Unmatched junction bases numbered 5, after V lost 2 bases and J lost 6 bases. The CDR3 reads CASSFRDRGGNEQFF. The CDR3 bases are TGCGCCAGCAGCTTCCGGGACAGGGGTGGCAATGAGCAGTTCTTC.

V is TRBV7-6 and J is TRBJ1-2; perhaps TRBD1 as D (6 bases). This CDR3 comprises 16 residues. The V and J ends lost 1 base and 4 bases respectively, with 16 bases between them. Per the germline V gene, CDR1 is SGHVS and CDR2 is FNYEAQ. The CDR3 loop is CASSLDPQGKSYGYTF. The CDR3 DNA sequence: TGTGCCAGCAGCTTAGACCCACAGGGAAAATCCTATGGCTACACCTTC.

This clonotype was recorded many times. The gene calls are TRBV20-1 and TRBJ2-3, with D possibly being TRBD2 (6 bases). In germline, CDR1 is DFQATT, CDR2 SNEGSKA (reference sequence). Deletions cut 0 bases from V and 8 bases from J, with 15 bases between. The CDR3 has 14 residues. CDR3 sequence reads: CSARDRRGSGTQYF. In nucleotides, the CDR3 is TGCAGTGCTAGAGATCGGCGGGGATCGGGTACGCAGTATTTT.

This clonotype has just a few counts. V usage is TRBV10-3 and J usage is TRBJ1-2, with D hard to call. The V gene lost 4 bases and the J gene lost 6 bases, with 6 bases spanning the gap. The germline V gene has CDR1 ENHRY and CDR2 SYGVKD. This CDR3 region has 11 residues. The CDR3 DNA follows: TGTGCCATCAGTGGTAGGGATGGCTACACCTTC. Protein sequence: CAISGRDGYTF.

The sample holds one count of this clonotype. This may stem from a read error, because a much larger clone lies one nucleotide away. The chain recombines TRBV9 with TRBJ1-1; D remains ambiguous. The CDR3 sequence is 13 residues long. CDR1 is SGDLS and CDR2 is YYNGEE in the germline V gene. Written as DNA, the CDR3 is TGTGCCGGCAGCGTAGCTACGGGCACTGAAGCTTTCTTT. Translating it yields CAGSVATGTEAFF.

V gene TRBV28 combines with J gene TRBJ2-1; tentatively, D is TRBD1 (5 bases). The length of the CDR3 is 16 residues. Trimming removed 5 bases at V and 5 bases at J, with 19 bases between. CDR1 and CDR2 from the germline V gene are MDHEN and SYDVKM. The CDR3 nucleotides are TGTGCCAGCAGTCCTCATCTGGGGCGGAACCACAATGAGCAGTTCTTC. Its translation is CASSPHLGRNHNEQFF. Using reference TRBV28 and TRBJ2-1 for the parts outside the CDR3, the full variable domain is DVKVTQSSRYLVKRTGEKVFLECVQDMDHENMFWYRQDPGLGLRLIYFSYDVKMKEKGDIPEGYSVSREKKERFSLILESASTNQTSMYLCASSPHLGRNHNEQFFGPGTRLTVL.

The chain uses TRBV7-9 and TRBJ1-5; 9 nucleotides line up with TRBD1. The V segment lost 4 bases and the J segment 7 bases; nucleotides outside the gene matches: 5. CDR3 length: 14 amino acids. The germline V gene encodes CDR1 SEHNR and CDR2 FQNEAQ (reference sequence). CDR3 in amino acids: CASSSTGGGQPQHF. The CDR3 DNA reads as TGTGCCAGCAGCTCGACAGGGGGGGGCCAGCCCCAGCATTTT.

V and J are TRBV2 and TRBJ2-7; the D is unclear. Germline-derived CDR1 and CDR2 are SNHLY and FYNNEI. The CDR3 contains 12 residues. V shed 3 bases and J shed 3 bases, with 6 bases lying between them. CDR3 nucleotide sequence: TGTGCCAGCAGTGAGAAAAGCTACGAGCAGTACTTC. It yields the protein CASSEKSYEQYF.

This chain links TRBV20-1 with TRBJ2-1; TRBD2 agrees at 10 bases. V dropped 3 bases and J dropped 7; count of bases not matched to a gene: 6. Germline loops: CDR1 DFQATT, CDR2 SNEGSKA (reference sequence). The CDR3 length is 14 residues. CDR3 region: CSASRASGGNEQFF. The CDR3 coding sequence is TGCAGTGCTAGTAGGGCTAGCGGGGGAAATGAGCAGTTCTTC.

This clonotype was counted at least ten times. The chain is built from TRBV5-4 and TRBJ2-1; D is ambiguous. V lost 0 bases and J 5 bases, leaving 12 bases between the germline ends. Germline CDR1 is SGHNT and CDR2 is YYREEE (reference sequence). This CDR3 region has 15 residues. The CDR3 region is CASSLGVTPDNEQFF. The CDR3 bases are TGTGCCAGCAGCTTGGGGGTCACCCCAGACAATGAGCAGTTCTTC.

This clonotype was observed at least ten times. This chain connects TRBV5-5 to TRBJ2-3; maybe TRBD2 (6 bases). The CDR3 is made up of 15 amino acids. Germline CDR1 is SGHKS and CDR2 is YYEKEE (reference sequence). V shed 1 base and J shed 5 bases, with 14 bases lying between them. The chain's CDR3 is CASSLYGRRGDTQYF. Written as DNA, the CDR3 is TGTGCCAGCAGCTTGTATGGCAGGCGGGGAGATACGCAGTATTTT.

As to this clonotype: The junction does not match germline at one end; this may be a read error. V gene TRBV2 combines with J gene TRBJ2-3; 8 bases line up with TRBD2. The CDR3 totals 15 residues. Germline values: CDR1 SNHLY, CDR2 FYNNEI. CDR3 coding DNA: TGTGCCAGCAATGCCGGGAGGGCACCCACAGGTACGCAGTATTTT. The encoded protein is CASNAGRAPTGTQYF.

This clonotype was seen many times. The chain is built from TRBV18 and TRBJ1-5; D ambiguous. The CDR3 contains 15 residues. Germline V gene sequence: CDR1 KGHSH, CDR2 LQKENI. Trimming left V 2 bases short and J 1 base short, with 9 bases between. The CDR3 region is CASSPKVRSNQPQHF. CDR3 coding DNA: TGTGCCAGCTCACCAAAGGTGCGGAGCAATCAGCCCCAGCATTTT.

The rearrangement uses TRBV7-3 and TRBJ2-3, with D perhaps matching TRBD1 (5 bases). Trimming left V 2 bases short and J 9 bases short, with 9 bases between. Germline CDR1 SGHTA, CDR2 FQGTGA. The CDR3 length is 12 residues. CDR3 nucleotides: TGTGCCAGCAGCTTAGATAAGGGGACGCAGTATTTT. It encodes CASSLDKGTQYF.

A note on this clonotype: This may come from a read error, since a much larger clone is one base off. The V gene is TRBV9, the J gene TRBJ1-2; possible D gene TRBD1, 6 bases. CDR1 SGDLS and CDR2 YYNGEE come from the germline V gene. The length of the CDR3 is 17 residues. The chain's CDR3 is CVSSVGLGTILNYGYTF. CDR3 nucleotide sequence: TGTGTCAGCAGCGTAGGGCTGGGGACAATACTCAACTATGGCTACACCTTC.

As to this clonotype: The junction does not match germline at one end; this may be a read error. V usage is TRBV11-2 and J usage is TRBJ2-3; 11 nucleotides match TRBD2. CDR1 is SGHAT, CDR2 FQNNGV, per germline. The CDR3 is made up of 15 amino acids. CDR3 amino acids: CASSLSGRAEDTQYF. The CDR3 DNA follows: TGCGCCAGCAGCCTTAGCGGGAGGGCCGAAGATACGCAGTATTTT.